These 18 T cell receptor beta chains were sequenced from one sample in a study of regulatory T cells in long-lasting Graves disease. Building the TCR beta libraries relied on iRepertoire HTBI primers, and CDR3 regions underwent Arm-PCR. MiXCR was run by TCRdb on the multiplex PCR reads, yielding one entry per CDR3 protein. Found here are some 450,000 distinct CDR3 sequences, about 16% of them singletons; the top ten hold around a tenth. The time point here: newly diagnosed GD, antithyroid drugs for less than 3 months. PBMCs provided the RNA from which the TCR library was made. These data also formed part of another study, on T cells in Graves' hyperthyroidism and ophthalmopathy.

The sequenced sample was peripheral blood mononuclear cells (PBMCs), obtained at new diagnosis, from a patient treated with antithyroid drugs. These receptors all stem from a woman under 40 with Graves disease.

This clonotype was recorded a few times. The chain links TRBV4-1 to TRBJ1-2; D possibly corresponds to TRBD1 (6 bases). The CDR3 covers 15 residues. V was clipped by 4 bases and J by 5 bases, with 17 bases between them. The germline V gene encodes CDR1 MGHRA and CDR2 YSYEKL. For the CDR3, the DNA is TGCGCCAGCAGCCTCAATGGGGGGCGTGAGTATGGCTACACCTTC. Its translation is CASSLNGGREYGYTF.

The chain employs TRBV2 and TRBJ2-7, with 9 bases fitting TRBD1. The germline V gene encodes CDR1 SNHLY and CDR2 FYNNEI. The length of the CDR3 is 13 residues. Trimming at V came to 8 bases and at J to 1 base, leaving 3 bases not matched to a gene. This CDR3 reads CASRDRASYEQYF. The CDR3 DNA sequence: TGTGCCAGCCGGGACAGGGCTTCCTACGAGCAGTACTTC.

The table lists this clonotype with many counts. V is TRBV13 and J is TRBJ2-7; tentatively, D is TRBD2 (6 bases). Germline values: CDR1 PRHDT, CDR2 FYEKMQ (reference sequence). Deletions cut 1 base from V and 1 base from J, with 14 bases between. CDR3 length: 16 residues. CDR3 nucleotide sequence: TGTGCCAGCAGCTTAGTGCACGATAGCGGTTCCTACGAGCAGTACTTC. This translates into CASSLVHDSGSYEQYF.

This clonotype was seen at least ten times. The V gene is TRBV30, the J gene TRBJ1-5, with D possibly matching TRBD1 (5 bases). From germline, CDR1 is GTSNPN and CDR2 SVGIG (reference sequence). The CDR3 is 12 residues long. Trimming removed 3 bases at V and 6 bases at J, with 9 bases between. Here the CDR3 reads CAWSPGSQPQHF. The CDR3 DNA follows: TGTGCCTGGAGCCCAGGGAGTCAGCCCCAGCATTTT.

This clonotype was detected ten times or more. V gene TRBV20-1 combines with J gene TRBJ1-1; D may be TRBD1 (5 bases). Trimming cost V 0 bases and J 1 base, with 18 bases left between them. Germline V gene sequence: CDR1 DFQATT, CDR2 SNEGSKA (reference sequence). CDR3 size: 17 residues. CDR3 coding DNA: TGCAGTGCTAGAGATCGCAGGGATGGGTCCTGGAACACTGAAGCTTTCTTT. It yields the protein CSARDRRDGSWNTEAFF.

Note on this clonotype: Possible read error: a much larger clone is one base away. This chain connects TRBV18 to TRBJ2-1, with 13 bases fitting TRBD2. The CDR3 loop spans 16 amino acids. In germline, CDR1 is KGHSH, CDR2 LQKENI. The CDR3 DNA reads TGTGCCAGCTCATCGGGACTAGCGGGGCACTACAATGAGCAGCTCTTC. It is translated as CASSSGLAGHYNEQLF.

This clonotype was seen at least ten times. The gene calls are TRBV18 and TRBJ2-5; D is possibly TRBD2 (6 bases). CDR1 and CDR2 from the germline V gene are KGHSH and LQKENI. The CDR3 is made up of 17 amino acids. Trimming stripped 4 bases from V and 5 bases from J, with 23 bases between. The CDR3 loop reads CASSRNPKTAGGETQYF. In DNA, the CDR3 is TGTGCCAGCTCACGGAATCCAAAGACAGCTGGAGGGGAGACCCAGTACTTC.

The chain employs TRBV12-3 or TRBV12-4 and TRBJ2-2; a possible D gene is TRBD1 (5 bases). The CDR3 totals 15 residues. V shed 3 bases and J shed 4 bases, with 12 bases lying between them. The CDR3 DNA reads as TGTGCCAGCAGTTTGCGCAGGGCTTTCACCGGGGAGCTGTTTTTT. Protein sequence: CASSLRRAFTGELFF.

The chain carries TRBV18 and TRBJ2-3; D uncertain. Gene TRBJ2-5 matches the end of the DNA better, so the J call may be wrong. Germline CDR1 and CDR2: KGHSH and LQKENI. The CDR3 extends over 15 amino acids. CDR3 bases: TGTGCCAGCTCGTTGCGACGCTGGGGTTTGGAGACCCAGTACTTC. Protein sequence: CASSLRRWGLETQYF.

This clonotype appeared many times. V and J are TRBV5-1 and TRBJ2-1, with 11 bases aligning to TRBD2. The CDR3 sequence is 18 residues long. Germline V gene sequence: CDR1 SGHRS, CDR2 YFSETQ. V lost 0 bases to trimming and J lost 3 bases; unmatched junction nucleotides: 8. CDR3 sequence reads: CASSLAGGLAGGYNEQFF. The CDR3 nucleotides are TGCGCCAGCAGCTTGGCAGGGGGTCTAGCGGGAGGCTACAATGAGCAGTTCTTC.

This clonotype was detected many times. The chain employs TRBV29-1 and TRBJ2-3; possibly TRBD1 or TRBD2 for D (6 bases each). The CDR3 has 15 residues. In germline, CDR1 is SQVTM, CDR2 ANQGSEA. Deletions cut 1 base from V and 3 bases from J, with 14 bases between. The CDR3 here is CSVEGRGEATDTQYF. The CDR3, as DNA: TGCAGCGTTGAAGGGAGGGGGGAGGCGACAGATACGCAGTATTTT.

This clonotype was recorded many times. This rearrangement joins TRBV7-6 to TRBJ2-5, with 8 bases aligning to TRBD1. V was pared by 5 bases and J by 4 bases, with 9 bases of the junction left unmatched. The CDR3 is 15 amino acids. Germline loops: CDR1 SGHVS, CDR2 FNYEAQ. The CDR3 region has the DNA TGTGCCAGCAGCCTAGGGGGCAGGGGGCGAGAGACCCAGTACTTC. Translated: CASSLGGRGRETQYF.

This clonotype showed up many times. The rearrangement uses TRBV6-7 and TRBJ2-1, with 8 bases that match TRBD2. TRBV6-7 is recorded as an ORF, its role being uncertain. The CDR3 loop spans 19 amino acids. The trim removed 2 bases at V and 5 bases at J, leaving 17 bases unmatched. This chain's CDR3 is CASSYRRVREDSRNNEQFF. The DNA of the CDR3 is TGTGCCAGCAGTTACCGGCGAGTGCGGGAGGACTCCAGAAACAATGAGCAGTTCTTC.

This clonotype was found many times. CDR3 loop: CASSFISSGITDTQYF. The CDR3 DNA is TGTGCCAGCAGTTTCATCTCTTCAGGGATCACAGATACGCAGTATTTT. The chain couples TRBV12-3 or TRBV12-4 to TRBJ2-3; D is possibly TRBD1 (5 bases). The CDR3 is made up of 16 amino acids. Trimming took 3 bases from V and 2 from J, leaving 15 bases between them.

This clonotype was seen only a few times. J is TRBJ1-2 and V is TRBV20-1; D is undetermined. Germline-derived CDR1 and CDR2 are DFQATT and SNEGSKA (reference sequence). The CDR3 runs to 12 residues. The V gene lost 2 bases and the J gene lost 0 bases, with 4 bases spanning the gap. The CDR3 spells CSARKPNYGYTF. The CDR3 DNA follows: TGCAGTGCTAGAAAGCCTAACTATGGCTACACCTTC.

This clonotype appeared a single time. The rearrangement uses TRBV6-1 and TRBJ2-6; no clear D. The V end lost 5 bases, the J end lost 1 base, and 9 bases lay between the germline ends. The CDR3 totals 15 residues. Germline CDR1 and CDR2: MNHNS and SASEGT. The CDR3 nucleotides read TGTGCCAGCAGTCTACAGCCTTCTGGGGCCAACGTCCTGACTTTC. Its translation is CASSLQPSGANVLTF.

The V call is TRBV5-4, the J call TRBJ2-1; 14 bases match TRBD2. J gave up 9 bases and V 4 bases, and 6 bases lay outside the gene matches. Germline V gives CDR1 SGHNT, CDR2 YYREEE (reference sequence). The CDR3 totals 15 residues. Written as DNA, the CDR3 is TGTGCCAGCAGCCCCGGACTAGCGGGAGGTGGTGAGCAGTTCTTC. This sequence encodes CASSPGLAGGGEQFF.

This clonotype was seen only a few times. This chain links TRBV27 with TRBJ2-6; no reliable D call. The ends were cut back, 5 bases at V and 0 bases at J, with 8 bases in the middle. The CDR3 runs to 15 residues. Germline values: CDR1 MNHEY, CDR2 SMNVEV (reference sequence). CDR3 sequence (DNA): TGTGCCAGCAGTACCTTAGGCTCTGGGGCCAACGTCCTGACTTTC. Protein product: CASSTLGSGANVLTF. The whole variable domain, filled in from reference TRBV27 and TRBJ2-6, reads EAQVTQNPRYLITVTGKKLTVTCSQNMNHEYMSWYRQDPGLGLRQIYYSMNVEVTDKGDVPEGYKVSRKEKRNFPLILESPSPNQTSLYFCASSTLGSGANVLTFGAGSRLTVL.